This T cell receptor (beta chain) is drawn from a study of T cell repertoires in cytomegalovirus infection. In the study overall: HLA-B-restricted CMV epitopes that are well studied were used alongside recently identified HLA-C-restricted ones. From public TCR beta signatures came an indication of both CMV infection and matching HLA type. Study conclusions and caveats: Carriers of CMV and the relevant HLA type were discriminated by public TCR beta frequency. Clonotype analysis showed dominance of the ex vivo response by HLA-C-restricted CMV-specific TCR beta clonotypes.

Each CDR3 protein is one row after TCRdb ran MiXCR on the reads. The sample has 75,000 to 100,000 distinct CDR3 sequences, around 32% seen once. This clonotype showed up just a few times. Its antigen remains unidentified. V was pared by 1 base and J by 6 bases, with 11 bases between. The length of the CDR3 is 14 residues. In germline, CDR1 is SSHAT, CDR2 FNYEAQ (reference sequence). The sequences come from CD8+ T cells from cultured PBMCs, collected from culture after CMV antigen stimulation. This TCR came from a human donor in good health (CMV status not recorded). Some clones in this sample may be carry-over from other donors' samples. V is TRBV7-7 and J is TRBJ2-3, with D unclear. DNA for the CDR3: TGTGCCAGCAGCTTAGGTGTCTCGGCGGATACGCAGTATTTT. It translates to CASSLGVSADTQYF.